A single sample is the source of the 21 T cell receptor beta chains below, sequenced in a study of CD8 T cells in ankylosing spondylitis. TCRdb redid the calling of the 5' RACE reads with MiXCR, one entry per CDR3 protein. The sample consists of around 130,000 distinct CDR3 sequences, about 6.5% of them appearing once. The sample comprised blood, either unsorted or a sorted T cell fraction (not recorded which). Receptors were obtained from a male donor with ankylosing spondylitis or in good health (not recorded which).

This clonotype was counted ten times or more. The V gene is TRBV7-9, the J gene TRBJ2-7; D is uncertain. Germline CDR1 SEHNR, CDR2 FQNEAQ (reference sequence). The length of the CDR3 is 12 residues. Trimming shortened V by 0 bases and J by 6 bases, and 6 bases separated the two germline ends. For the CDR3, the DNA is TGTGCCAGCAGCTTAGCATGGGGCGAGCAGTACTTC. Its translation: CASSLAWGEQYF. Full variable domain (rest looked up from reference TRBV7-9 and TRBJ2-7): DTGVSQNPRHKITKRGQNVTFRCDPISEHNRLYWYRQTLGQGPEFLTYFQNEAQLEKSRLLSDRFSAERPKGSFSTLEIQRTEQGDSAMYLCASSLAWGEQYFGPGTRLTVT.

This clonotype has at least ten counts. The chain is built from TRBV2 and TRBJ2-1; D unclear. The V gene lost 8 bases and the J gene lost 5 bases, with 7 bases spanning the gap. CDR1 is SNHLY, CDR2 FYNNEI, per germline. This CDR3 has 11 amino acids. CDR3 coding DNA: TGTGCCAGCGGGCCAGACAATGAGCAGTTCTTC. Amino acids: CASGPDNEQFF.

This rearrangement joins TRBV28 to TRBJ2-7; 7 positions agree with TRBD1. The CDR3 runs to 12 residues. Germline lookup yields CDR1 MDHEN and CDR2 SYDVKM. V gave up 4 bases and J gave up 6 bases; unmatched junction bases: 3. CDR3 nucleotides: TGTGCCAGCAGTTACCCAGGGGGCGAGCAGTACTTC. Translated, it gives CASSYPGGEQYF.

The table lists this clonotype with many counts. V usage is TRBV20-1 and J usage is TRBJ2-7; no clear D gene. V was trimmed by 3 bases and J by 2 bases, leaving 17 bases between them. Germline CDR1 DFQATT, CDR2 SNEGSKA (reference sequence). CDR3 length: 15 amino acids. CDR3 in DNA: TGCAGTGCTAGCTCTTTTCGGGTCGCCGCCTACGAGCAGTACTTC. It yields the protein CSASSFRVAAYEQYF.

This clonotype was counted ten times or more. The chain employs TRBV7-9 and TRBJ2-3; D possibly corresponds to TRBD2 (5 bases). Germline CDR1 is SEHNR and CDR2 is FQNEAQ (reference sequence). The CDR3 covers 14 residues. Between the trimmed V and J ends, which lost 2 bases and 2 bases, there was a span of 8 bases. CDR3 sequence: CASSLRGSTDTQYF. DNA for the CDR3: TGTGCCAGCAGCTTACGAGGGTCCACAGATACGCAGTATTTT.

This chain connects TRBV29-1 to TRBJ1-1; weak D call: TRBD1 (5 bases). Germline loops: CDR1 SQVTM, CDR2 ANQGSEA. The CDR3 runs to 14 residues. V was cut by 5 bases and J by 2 bases, with 15 bases left in between. The CDR3 bases are TGCAGCGTTTACAGGTCTCACCCCAACACTGAAGCTTTCTTT. Translating it yields CSVYRSHPNTEAFF. The whole variable domain, remainder taken from reference TRBV29-1 and TRBJ1-1, is SAVISQKPSRDICQRGTSLTIQCQVDSQVTMMFWYRQQPGQSLTLIATANQGSEATYESGFVIDKFPISRPNLTFSTLTVSNMSPEDSSIYLCSVYRSHPNTEAFFGQGTRLTVV.

This clonotype was picked up many times. V is TRBV29-1 and J is TRBJ2-7; D gene uncertain. Trimming took 6 bases from V and 0 from J, leaving 6 bases between them. The CDR3 runs to 11 residues. Per germline, CDR1 SQVTM and CDR2 ANQGSEA. This CDR3 reads CSVSYSYEQYF. CDR3 bases: TGCAGCGTCAGTTACTCCTACGAGCAGTACTTC.

This clonotype was observed a handful of times. The chain uses TRBV19 and TRBJ1-2; D unresolved. Trimming removed 5 bases at V and 3 bases at J, with 13 bases between. Germline lookup yields CDR1 LNHDA and CDR2 SQIVND (reference sequence). This CDR3 is 14 amino acids long. CDR3 in amino acids: CASSPSLGDYGYTF. The DNA for the CDR3 is TGTGCCAGTAGTCCCTCGCTCGGGGACTATGGCTACACCTTC.

This clonotype occurred many times. This chain links TRBV30 with TRBJ2-5; 8 bases match TRBD2. There are 15 residues in the CDR3. Germline CDR1 and CDR2: GTSNPN and SVGIG (reference sequence). Trimming at V came to 2 bases and at J to 5 bases, leaving 10 bases not matched to a gene. CDR3 amino acids: CAWSRSTSGGETQYF. CDR3 DNA sequence: TGTGCCTGGAGTCGCTCCACTAGCGGAGGGGAGACCCAGTACTTC.

Ten or more counts support this clonotype. CDR3 DNA sequence: TGTGCCAGCAGTCTAGTACAGGGGCGGGAAGGAGGGAATGAGCAGTTCTTC. Translation: CASSLVQGREGGNEQFF. This chain uses TRBV27 with TRBJ2-1; possible D gene TRBD1, 7 bases. CDR1 is MNHEY, CDR2 SMNVEV, per germline (reference sequence). Between the trimmed V and J ends, which lost 5 bases and 7 bases, there was a span of 24 bases. The CDR3 has 17 residues.

This clonotype was counted at least ten times. The chain employs TRBV20-1 and TRBJ2-1, with TRBD2 matching over 10 bases. The CDR3 sequence is 15 residues long. Looked up from germline, CDR1 is DFQATT and CDR2 is SNEGSKA (reference sequence). V was pared by 2 bases and J by 5 bases, with 6 bases of the junction left unmatched. Here the CDR3 reads CSARNGLADNNEQFF. CDR3 nucleotides: TGCAGTGCTAGAAACGGACTAGCGGATAACAATGAGCAGTTCTTC.

There are many counts of this clonotype. The chain combines TRBV5-5 with TRBJ1-1, with a weak D call TRBD1 (6 bases). Trimming stripped 2 bases from V and 4 bases from J, with 12 bases between. CDR3 length: 14 residues. Germline V gene data show CDR1 as SGHKS and CDR2 as YYEKEE (reference sequence). The CDR3 loop reads CASSFGQRGTEAFF. DNA of the CDR3: TGTGCCAGCAGCTTCGGACAGAGGGGCACTGAAGCTTTCTTT. The variable domain in full, with the rest retrieved from reference TRBV5-5 and TRBJ1-1, is DAGVTQSPTHLIKTRGQQVTLRCSPISGHKSVSWYQQVLGQGPQFIFQYYEKEERGRGNFPDRFSARQFPNYSSELNVNALLLGDSALYLCASSFGQRGTEAFFGQGTRLTVV.

This clonotype was detected many times. The J gene is TRBJ2-1, the V gene TRBV20-1; 8 nucleotides line up with TRBD2. From germline, CDR1 is DFQATT and CDR2 SNEGSKA (reference sequence). V trimming: 5 bases; J trimming: 6 bases; junction bases outside the gene matches: 15. This CDR3 has 16 amino acids. The CDR3 is CSAYGLAQRLGNEQFF. The CDR3 DNA reads TGCAGTGCTTACGGACTAGCTCAAAGACTGGGCAATGAGCAGTTCTTC.

V is TRBV23-1 and J is TRBJ2-5; D gene ambiguous. TRBV23-1 belongs to the ORF category, with a function that is uncertain. There are 11 residues in the CDR3. V was cut by 10 bases and J by 3 bases, with 9 bases left in between. DNA of the CDR3: TGCGCCATCTTTCCGGAAGAGACCCAGTACTTC. This gives the protein CAIFPEETQYF.

In this sample, this clonotype turned up many times. The V gene is TRBV7-8, the J gene TRBJ2-3, with D perhaps matching TRBD2 (5 bases). The CDR3 runs to 15 residues. In germline, CDR1 is SGHVS, CDR2 FQNEAQ. The V end lost 6 bases, the J end lost 2 bases, and 15 bases lay between the germline ends. The chain's CDR3 is CASRSLAVHTDTQYF. The CDR3 nucleotides are TGTGCCAGCAGGAGCCTAGCAGTCCACACAGATACGCAGTATTTT.

There are many counts of this clonotype. This rearrangement joins TRBV5-1 to TRBJ2-1, with D uncertain. Trimming left V 0 bases short and J 4 bases short, with 8 bases between. The CDR3 extends over 14 amino acids. Germline CDR1 and CDR2: SGHRS and YFSETQ. CDR3 sequence reads: CASSLAAEYNEQFF. Here the CDR3 DNA reads TGCGCCAGCAGCTTGGCGGCCGAGTACAATGAGCAGTTCTTC.

The chain combines TRBV5-6 with TRBJ1-6; TRBD1 matches 9 bases. Germline V gene data show CDR1 as SGHDT and CDR2 as YYEEEE. The CDR3 is made up of 15 amino acids. V gave up 0 bases and J gave up 8 bases; unmatched junction bases: 3. The CDR3 sequence is CASSLGGQGDSPLHF. CDR3 nucleotides: TGTGCCAGCAGCTTGGGGGGACAGGGTGATTCACCCCTCCACTTT.

The sample holds many counts of this clonotype. The rearrangement links TRBV29-1 to TRBJ1-1, with 7 nucleotides matching TRBD1. The CDR3 loop spans 12 amino acids. V gave up 7 bases and J gave up 6 bases; unmatched junction bases: 8. Germline lookup yields CDR1 SQVTM and CDR2 ANQGSEA. CDR3 amino acids: CSAQGVFPEAFF. In nucleotides, the CDR3 is TGCAGCGCCCAGGGGGTATTCCCTGAAGCTTTCTTT.

This clonotype was recorded many times. V gene TRBV7-8 combines with J gene TRBJ1-5, with D perhaps matching TRBD1 (6 bases). There are 13 residues in the CDR3. Trimming shortened V by 5 bases and J by 4 bases, and 9 bases separated the two germline ends. The germline V gene encodes CDR1 SGHVS and CDR2 FQNEAQ. As DNA, the CDR3 is TGTGCCAGCAGCGCTGACAGGAATCAGCCCCAGCATTTT. Protein: CASSADRNQPQHF.

This clonotype was seen many times. The chain has TRBV5-1 and TRBJ1-1, with TRBD1 as a possible D gene (5 bases). Germline values: CDR1 SGHRS, CDR2 YFSETQ. The CDR3 has 15 residues. Trimming cost V 4 bases and J 5 bases, with 18 bases left between them. The CDR3, as DNA: TGCGCCAGCAGCCCGGCCCAGGGATCGCGAACTGAAGCTTTCTTT. Translated, it gives CASSPAQGSRTEAFF.

Ten or more counts support this clonotype. The V call is TRBV18, the J call TRBJ2-7; 13 bases are a match to TRBD2. The CDR3 contains 20 residues. CDR1 is KGHSH and CDR2 is LQKENI in the germline V gene. V lost 5 bases and J lost 4; bases outside the gene matches: 20. The CDR3 sequence: CASSTGLAGAARHGLYEQYF. The CDR3 region has the DNA TGTGCCAGCTCAACTGGACTAGCGGGAGCCGCCCGACACGGTTTATACGAGCAGTACTTC. The full variable domain, its missing parts supplied by reference TRBV18 and TRBJ2-7, is NAGVMQNPRHLVRRRGQEARLRCSPMKGHSHVYWYRQLPEEGLKFMVYLQKENIIDESGMPKERFSAEFPKEGPSILRIQQVVRGDSAAYFCASSTGLAGAARHGLYEQYFGPGTRLTVT.